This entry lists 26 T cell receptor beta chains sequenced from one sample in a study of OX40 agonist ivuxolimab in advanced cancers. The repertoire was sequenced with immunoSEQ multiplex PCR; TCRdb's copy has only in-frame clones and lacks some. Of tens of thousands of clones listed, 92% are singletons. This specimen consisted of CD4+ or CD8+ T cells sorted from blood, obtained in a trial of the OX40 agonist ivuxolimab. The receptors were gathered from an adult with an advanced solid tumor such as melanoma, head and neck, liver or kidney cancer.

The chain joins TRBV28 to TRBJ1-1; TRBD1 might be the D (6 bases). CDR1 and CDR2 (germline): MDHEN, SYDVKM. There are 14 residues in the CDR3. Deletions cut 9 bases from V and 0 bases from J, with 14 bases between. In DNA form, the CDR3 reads TGTGCCAGTTTAACGGGACACCTGAACACTGAAGCTTTCTTT. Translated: CASLTGHLNTEAFF. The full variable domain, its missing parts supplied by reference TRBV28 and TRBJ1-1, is DVKVTQSSRYLVKRTGEKVFLECVQDMDHENMFWYRQDPGLGLRLIYFSYDVKMKEKGDIPEGYSVSREKKERFSLILESASTNQTSMYLCASLTGHLNTEAFFGQGTRLTVV.

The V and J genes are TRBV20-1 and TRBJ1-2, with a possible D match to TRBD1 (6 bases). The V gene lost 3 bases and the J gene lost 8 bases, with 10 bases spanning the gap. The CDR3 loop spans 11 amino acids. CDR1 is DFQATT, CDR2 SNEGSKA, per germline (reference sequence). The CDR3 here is CSASSQGGYTF. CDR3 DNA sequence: TGCAGTGCTAGTTCTCAGGGGGGCTACACCTTC.

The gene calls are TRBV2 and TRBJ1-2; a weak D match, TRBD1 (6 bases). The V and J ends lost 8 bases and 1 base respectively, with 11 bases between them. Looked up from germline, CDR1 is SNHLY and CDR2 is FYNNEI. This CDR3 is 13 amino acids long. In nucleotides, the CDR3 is TGTGCCAGCCGGACAGAAGTTAACTATGGCTACACCTTC. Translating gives CASRTEVNYGYTF.

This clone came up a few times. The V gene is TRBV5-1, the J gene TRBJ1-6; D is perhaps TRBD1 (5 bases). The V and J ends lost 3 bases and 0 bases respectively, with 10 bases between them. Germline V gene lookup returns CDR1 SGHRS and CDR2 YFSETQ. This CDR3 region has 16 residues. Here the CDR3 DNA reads TGCGCCAGCAGCTGGGGCACCAGCTCCTATAATTCACCCCTCCACTTT. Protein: CASSWGTSSYNSPLHF. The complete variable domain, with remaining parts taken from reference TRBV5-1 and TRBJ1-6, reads KAGVTQTPRYLIKTRGQQVTLSCSPISGHRSVSWYQQTPGQGLQFLFEYFSETQRNKGNFPGRFSGRQFSNSRSEMNVSTLELGDSALYLCASSWGTSSYNSPLHFGNGTRLTVT.

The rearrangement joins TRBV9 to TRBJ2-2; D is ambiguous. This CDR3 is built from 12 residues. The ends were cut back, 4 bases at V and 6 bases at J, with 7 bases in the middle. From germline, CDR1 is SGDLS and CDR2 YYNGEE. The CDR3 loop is CASSPAAGELFF. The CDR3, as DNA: TGTGCCAGCAGCCCGGCTGCCGGGGAGCTGTTTTTT.

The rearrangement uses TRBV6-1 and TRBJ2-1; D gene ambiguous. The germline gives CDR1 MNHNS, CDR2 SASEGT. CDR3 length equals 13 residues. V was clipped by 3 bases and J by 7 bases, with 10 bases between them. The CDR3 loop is CASSEMDANEQFF. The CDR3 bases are TGTGCCAGCAGTGAGATGGACGCAAATGAGCAGTTCTTC.

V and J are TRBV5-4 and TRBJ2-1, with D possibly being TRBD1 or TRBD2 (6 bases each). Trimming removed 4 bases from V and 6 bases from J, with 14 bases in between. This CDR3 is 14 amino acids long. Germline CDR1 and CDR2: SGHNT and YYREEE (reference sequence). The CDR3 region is CASSPRGGPNEQFF. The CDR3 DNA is TGTGCCAGCAGCCCCCGTGGGGGGCCCAATGAGCAGTTCTTC.

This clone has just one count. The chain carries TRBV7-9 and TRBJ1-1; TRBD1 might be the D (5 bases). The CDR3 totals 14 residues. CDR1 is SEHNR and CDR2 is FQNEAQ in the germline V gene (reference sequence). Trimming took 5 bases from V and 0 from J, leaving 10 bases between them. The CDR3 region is CASSPDSLNTEAFF. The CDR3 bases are TGTGCCAGCAGCCCTGACAGCCTGAACACTGAAGCTTTCTTT. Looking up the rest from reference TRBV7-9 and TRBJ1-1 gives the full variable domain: DTGVSQNPRHKITKRGQNVTFRCDPISEHNRLYWYRQTLGQGPEFLTYFQNEAQLEKSRLLSDRFSAERPKGSFSTLEIQRTEQGDSAMYLCASSPDSLNTEAFFGQGTRLTVV.

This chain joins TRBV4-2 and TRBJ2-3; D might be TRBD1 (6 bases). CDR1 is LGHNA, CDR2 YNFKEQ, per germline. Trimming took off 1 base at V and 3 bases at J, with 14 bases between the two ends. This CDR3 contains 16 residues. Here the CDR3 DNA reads TGTGCCAGCAGCCAAGTAACAGGGTCGAAGACAGATACGCAGTATTTT. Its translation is CASSQVTGSKTDTQYF.

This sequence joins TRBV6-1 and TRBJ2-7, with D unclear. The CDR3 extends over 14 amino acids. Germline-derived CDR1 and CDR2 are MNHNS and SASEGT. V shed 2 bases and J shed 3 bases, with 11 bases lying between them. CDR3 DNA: TGTGCCAGCAGTGAAATGGGCAGTAGCTACGAGCAGTACTTC. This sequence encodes CASSEMGSSYEQYF.

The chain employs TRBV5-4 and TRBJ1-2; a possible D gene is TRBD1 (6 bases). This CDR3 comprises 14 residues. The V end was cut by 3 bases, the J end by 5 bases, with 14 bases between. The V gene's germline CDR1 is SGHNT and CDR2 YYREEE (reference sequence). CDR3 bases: TGTGCCAGCAGCTCATCGCAGGGGCGGTATGGCTACACCTTC. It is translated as CASSSSQGRYGYTF.

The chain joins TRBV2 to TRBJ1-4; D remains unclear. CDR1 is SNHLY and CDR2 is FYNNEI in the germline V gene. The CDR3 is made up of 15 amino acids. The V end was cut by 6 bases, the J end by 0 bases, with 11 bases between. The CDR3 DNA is TGTGCCAGCAGGACCTGGGGTGCAACTAATGAAAAACTGTTTTTT. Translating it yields CASRTWGATNEKLFF.

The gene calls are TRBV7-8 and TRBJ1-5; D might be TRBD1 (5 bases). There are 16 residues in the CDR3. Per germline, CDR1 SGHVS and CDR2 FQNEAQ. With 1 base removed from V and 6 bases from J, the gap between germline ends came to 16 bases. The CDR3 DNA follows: TGTGCCAGCAGCTTAGAGAGAGACAGCATGGGTCAGCCCCAGCATTTT. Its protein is CASSLERDSMGQPQHF.

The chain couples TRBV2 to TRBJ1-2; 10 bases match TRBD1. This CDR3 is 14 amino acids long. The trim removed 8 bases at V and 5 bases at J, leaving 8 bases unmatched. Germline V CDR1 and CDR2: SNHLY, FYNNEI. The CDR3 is CASRRRQGAYGYTF. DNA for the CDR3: TGTGCCAGCCGACGAAGACAGGGGGCATATGGCTACACCTTC. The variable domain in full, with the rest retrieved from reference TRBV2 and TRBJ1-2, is EPEVTQTPSHQVTQMGQEVILRCVPISNHLYFYWYRQILGQKVEFLVSFYNNEISEKSEIFDDQFSVERPDGSNFTLKIRSTKLEDSAMYFCASRRRQGAYGYTFGSGTRLTVV.

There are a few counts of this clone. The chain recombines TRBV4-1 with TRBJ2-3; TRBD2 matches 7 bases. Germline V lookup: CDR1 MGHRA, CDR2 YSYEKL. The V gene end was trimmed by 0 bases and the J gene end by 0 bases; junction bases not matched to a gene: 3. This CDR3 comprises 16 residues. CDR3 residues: CASSQDLAVSTDTQYF. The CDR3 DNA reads TGCGCCAGCAGCCAAGATCTAGCGGTCAGCACAGATACGCAGTATTTT.

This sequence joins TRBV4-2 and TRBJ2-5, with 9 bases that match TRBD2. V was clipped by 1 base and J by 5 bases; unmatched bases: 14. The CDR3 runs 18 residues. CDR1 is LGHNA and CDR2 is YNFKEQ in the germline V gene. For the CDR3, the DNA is TGTGCCAGCAGCCAAGGTGATGCGGGGGGGCCGGGATGGGAGACCCAGTACTTC. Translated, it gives CASSQGDAGGPGWETQYF.

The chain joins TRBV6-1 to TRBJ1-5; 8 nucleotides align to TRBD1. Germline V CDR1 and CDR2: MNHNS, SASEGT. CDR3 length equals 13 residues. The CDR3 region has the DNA TGTGTCGGCCGGGACAGGCCTAATCAGCCCCAGCATTTT. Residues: CVGRDRPNQPQHF.

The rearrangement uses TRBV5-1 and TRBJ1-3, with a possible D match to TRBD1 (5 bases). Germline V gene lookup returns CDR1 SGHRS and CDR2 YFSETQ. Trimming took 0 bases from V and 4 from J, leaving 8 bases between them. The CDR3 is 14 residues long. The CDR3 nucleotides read TGCGCCAGCAGCTTGGGGGGGATCGGAAACACCATATATTTT. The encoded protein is CASSLGGIGNTIYF.

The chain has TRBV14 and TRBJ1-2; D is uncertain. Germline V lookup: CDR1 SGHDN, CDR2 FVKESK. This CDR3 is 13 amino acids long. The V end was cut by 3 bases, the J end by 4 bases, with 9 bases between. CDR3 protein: CASSHGPTYGYTF. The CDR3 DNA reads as TGTGCCAGCAGCCATGGGCCGACCTATGGCTACACCTTC.

The CDR3 region has the DNA TGTGCCAGCAGTGGGGGGCAGGGGCGTCCAGATACGCAGTATTTT. This codes for CASSGGQGRPDTQYF. V usage is TRBV6-1 and J usage is TRBJ2-3; a weak D match, TRBD1 (6 bases). Trimming cost V 4 bases and J 4 bases, with 15 bases left between them. CDR3 size: 15 residues. CDR1 and CDR2 (germline): MNHNS, SASEGT.

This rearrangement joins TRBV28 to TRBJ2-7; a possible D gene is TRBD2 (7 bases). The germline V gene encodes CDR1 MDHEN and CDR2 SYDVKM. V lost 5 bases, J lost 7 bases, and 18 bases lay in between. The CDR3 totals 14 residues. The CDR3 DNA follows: TGTGCCAGCAGTCCCCGGGGGGCGCGGGGAGAGCAGTACTTC. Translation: CASSPRGARGEQYF. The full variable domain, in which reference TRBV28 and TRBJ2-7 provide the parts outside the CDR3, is DVKVTQSSRYLVKRTGEKVFLECVQDMDHENMFWYRQDPGLGLRLIYFSYDVKMKEKGDIPEGYSVSREKKERFSLILESASTNQTSMYLCASSPRGARGEQYFGPGTRLTVT.

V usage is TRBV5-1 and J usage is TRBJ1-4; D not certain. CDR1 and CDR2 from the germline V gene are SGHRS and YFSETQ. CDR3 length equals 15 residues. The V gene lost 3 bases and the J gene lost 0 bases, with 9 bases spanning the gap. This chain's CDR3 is CASSSNGATNEKLFF. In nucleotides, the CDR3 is TGCGCCAGCAGCTCTAATGGAGCAACTAATGAAAAACTGTTTTTT.

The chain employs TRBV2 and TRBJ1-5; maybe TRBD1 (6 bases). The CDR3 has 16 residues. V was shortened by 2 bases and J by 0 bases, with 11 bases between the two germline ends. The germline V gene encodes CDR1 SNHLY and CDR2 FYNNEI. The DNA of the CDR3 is TGTGCCAGCAGTGAAAGGGCAGGGGATAGCAATCAGCCCCAGCATTTT. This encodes CASSERAGDSNQPQHF.

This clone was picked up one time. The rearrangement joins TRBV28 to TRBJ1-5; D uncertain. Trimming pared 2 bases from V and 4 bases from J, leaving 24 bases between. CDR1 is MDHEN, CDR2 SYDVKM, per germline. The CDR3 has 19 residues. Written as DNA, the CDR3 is TGTGCCAGCAGTTTAAGGGTCGGGGTTATCGCTGACGGGAATCAGCCCCAGCATTTT. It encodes CASSLRVGVIADGNQPQHF.

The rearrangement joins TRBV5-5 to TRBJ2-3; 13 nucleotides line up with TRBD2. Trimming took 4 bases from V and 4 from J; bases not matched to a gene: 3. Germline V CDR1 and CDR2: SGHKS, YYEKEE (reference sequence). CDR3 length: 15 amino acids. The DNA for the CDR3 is TGTGCCAGCAGCACGGGACTAGCGGGACCAGATACGCAGTATTTT. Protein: CASSTGLAGPDTQYF.

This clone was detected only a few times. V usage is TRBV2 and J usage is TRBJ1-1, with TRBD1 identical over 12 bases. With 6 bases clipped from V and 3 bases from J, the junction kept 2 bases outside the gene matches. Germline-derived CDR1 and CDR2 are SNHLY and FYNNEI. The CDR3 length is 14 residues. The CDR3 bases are TGTGCCAGCAGCCGGGACAGGGGGCACACTGAAGCTTTCTTT. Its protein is CASSRDRGHTEAFF.